The T cell receptor beta chain under discussion was sequenced for a study of blood T cell repertoires in COVID-19. Sequencing was performed with immunoSEQ multiplex PCR; in TCRdb, only in-frame clones are kept and a portion is missing. The sample lists a few hundred thousand clones; under 85% were seen once. Trimming removed 0 bases from V and 5 bases from J, with 10 bases in between. The CDR3 is made up of 15 amino acids. The cohort comprised adults aged about 18 to 90 years residing in approximately 22 US areas. The V and J genes are TRBV23-1 and TRBJ1-4; no clear D gene. TRBV23-1 is placed among ORFs of uncertain function. The specimen sequenced was PBMCs or T cells enriched from blood (not recorded which). The TCR was taken from a woman aged 45-65 years who had recovered from COVID-19. CDR3 sequence: CASSQSGWENEKLFF. DNA of the CDR3: TGCGCCAGCAGTCAATCGGGTTGGGAGAATGAAAAACTGTTTTTT.